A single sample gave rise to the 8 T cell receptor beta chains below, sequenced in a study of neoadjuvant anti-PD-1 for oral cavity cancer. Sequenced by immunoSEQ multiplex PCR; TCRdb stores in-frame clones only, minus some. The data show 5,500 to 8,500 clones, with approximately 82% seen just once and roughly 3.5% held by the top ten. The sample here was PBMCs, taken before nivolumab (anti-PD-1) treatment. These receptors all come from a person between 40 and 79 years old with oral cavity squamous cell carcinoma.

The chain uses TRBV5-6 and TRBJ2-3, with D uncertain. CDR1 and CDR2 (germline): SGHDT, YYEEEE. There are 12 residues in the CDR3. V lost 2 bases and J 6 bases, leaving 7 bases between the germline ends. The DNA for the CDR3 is TGTGCCAGCAGCTTACTGGGGGATACGCAGTATTTT. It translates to CASSLLGDTQYF.

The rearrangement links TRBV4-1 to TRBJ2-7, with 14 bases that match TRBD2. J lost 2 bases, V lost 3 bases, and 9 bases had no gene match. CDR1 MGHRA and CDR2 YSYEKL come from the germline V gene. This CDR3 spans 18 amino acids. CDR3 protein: CASSQMTSGGAKAYEQYF. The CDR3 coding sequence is TGCGCCAGCAGCCAGATGACTAGCGGGGGGGCGAAAGCCTACGAGCAGTACTTC.

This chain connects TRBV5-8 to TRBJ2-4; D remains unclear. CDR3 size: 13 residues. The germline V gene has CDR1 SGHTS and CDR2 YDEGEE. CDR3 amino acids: CAPKDLTKNIQYF. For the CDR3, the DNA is TGTGCTCCCAAGGACCTTACCAAAAACATTCAGTACTTC.

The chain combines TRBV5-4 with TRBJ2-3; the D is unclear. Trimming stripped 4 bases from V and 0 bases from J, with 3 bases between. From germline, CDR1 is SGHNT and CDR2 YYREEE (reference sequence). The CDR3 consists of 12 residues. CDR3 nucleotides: TGTGCCAGCAGCAAAAGCACAGATACGCAGTATTTT. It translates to CASSKSTDTQYF.

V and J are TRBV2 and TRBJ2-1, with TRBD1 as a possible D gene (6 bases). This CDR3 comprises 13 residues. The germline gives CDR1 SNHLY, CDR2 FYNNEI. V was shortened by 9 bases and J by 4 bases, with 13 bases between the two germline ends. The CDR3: CASQGQIYNEQFF. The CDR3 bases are TGTGCCAGTCAGGGGCAGATTTACAATGAGCAGTTCTTC.

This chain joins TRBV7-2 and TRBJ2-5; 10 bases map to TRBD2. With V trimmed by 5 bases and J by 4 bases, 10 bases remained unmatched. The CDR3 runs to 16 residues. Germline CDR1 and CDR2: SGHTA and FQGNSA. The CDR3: CASSPIAAGGPETQYF. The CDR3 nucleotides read TGTGCCAGCAGCCCTATCGCAGCGGGGGGGCCAGAGACCCAGTACTTC.

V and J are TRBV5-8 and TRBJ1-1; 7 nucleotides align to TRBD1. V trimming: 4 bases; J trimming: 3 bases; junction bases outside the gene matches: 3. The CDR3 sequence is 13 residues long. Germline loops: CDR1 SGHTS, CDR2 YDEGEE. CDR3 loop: CASSPGQHTEAFF. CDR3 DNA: TGTGCCAGCAGCCCGGGACAGCACACTGAAGCTTTCTTT.

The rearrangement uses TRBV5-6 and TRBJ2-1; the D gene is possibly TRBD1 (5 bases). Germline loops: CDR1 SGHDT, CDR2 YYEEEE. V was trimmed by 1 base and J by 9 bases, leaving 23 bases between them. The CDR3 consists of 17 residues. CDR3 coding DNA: TGTGCCAGCAGCTTGCCAGGGAAAACAGCTAGGGGTAGTGAGCAGTTCTTC. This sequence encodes CASSLPGKTARGSEQFF.